The TCR beta chain under discussion was sequenced for a study of T cell clones after liver transplantation. Clones were sequenced by immunoSEQ multiplex PCR, and TCRdb holds only the in-frame ones, with some missing. In the table there are roughly 80,000 clones, 65% to 85% of which are singletons. CDR1 and CDR2 (germline): SGHNT, YYREEE (reference sequence). V gave up 4 bases and J gave up 7 bases, with 17 bases separating them. There are 14 residues in the CDR3. CD3+CD4+ and CD3+CD8+ cells were FACS-sorted from thawed unstimulated PBMCs. On this clone itself: Its target is unknown.

Study-wide points: The donor-reactive repertoire was only partly measurable in two subjects, lacking donor cells. Small, mixed patient groups and varying post-transplant times limit these conclusions.

Sequenced material: CD4+ T cells from blood, taken approximately 3.5 years after liver transplant. This chain connects TRBV5-4 to TRBJ2-5; D gene ambiguous. This TCR was sampled from a human patient who received a liver transplant. Some T cells may possibly be graft donor cells. The CDR3 loop is CASSTLTDPGTQYF. DNA of the CDR3: TGTGCCAGCAGCACACTAACTGACCCAGGGACCCAGTACTTC.